This TCR beta chain appears in the sequencing data of a study of radiotherapy plus CTLA-4 blockade in lung cancer. In the study overall: With 31% of patients having disease control, objective responses were seen in 15% to 20%.

Patients with chemo-refractory metastatic non-small-cell lung cancer received focal radiation plus CTLA-4 blockade with ipilimumab. Germline CDR1 and CDR2: LNHDA and SQIVND (reference sequence). The ends lost 4 bases at V and 11 bases at J; junction bases unmatched: 10. The CDR3 is 13 amino acids. Study-wide findings and caveats: Expansion in blood of tumor-derived TCR clones was seen after radiotherapy plus ipilimumab. Early clonal dynamics of blood T cells, together with interferon-beta, were reported as the best response predictor.

Clones were read by immunoSEQ multiplex PCR, and TCRdb kept only the in-frame ones, dropping some. The sample contains 100,000 or so clones, approximately 83% of which appear only once. The sample holds one count of this clone. The antigen is not known. This material consisted of peripheral blood, taken from a patient treated with radiotherapy plus ipilimumab. V gene TRBV19 combines with J gene TRBJ1-1; 7 bases are shared with TRBD1. The TCR comes from a human donor with non-small cell lung cancer that progressed on radiotherapy plus ipilimumab. CDR3 residues: CASSTWDSQWAFF. The CDR3 DNA reads as TGTGCCAGTAGTACCTGGGACAGTCAATGGGCTTTCTTT.